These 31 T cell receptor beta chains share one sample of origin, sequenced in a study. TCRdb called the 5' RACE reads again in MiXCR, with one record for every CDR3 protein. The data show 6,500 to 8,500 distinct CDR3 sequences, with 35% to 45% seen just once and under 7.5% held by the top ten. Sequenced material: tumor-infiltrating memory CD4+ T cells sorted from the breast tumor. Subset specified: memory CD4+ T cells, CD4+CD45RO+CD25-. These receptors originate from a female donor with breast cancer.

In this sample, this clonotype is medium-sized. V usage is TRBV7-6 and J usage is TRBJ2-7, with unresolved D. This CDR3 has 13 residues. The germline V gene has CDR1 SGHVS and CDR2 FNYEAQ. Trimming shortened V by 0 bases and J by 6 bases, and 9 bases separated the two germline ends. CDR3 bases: TGTGCCAGCAGCTTAGCGCATGGTATCGAGCAGTACTTC. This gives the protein CASSLAHGIEQYF.

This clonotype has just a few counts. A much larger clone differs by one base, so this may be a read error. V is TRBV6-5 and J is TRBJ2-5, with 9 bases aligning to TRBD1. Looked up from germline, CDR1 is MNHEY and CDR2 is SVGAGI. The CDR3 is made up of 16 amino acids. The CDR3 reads CASSYTGTGYQETQCF. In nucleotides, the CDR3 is TGTGCCAGCAGTTACACGGGGACAGGGTACCAAGAGACCCAGTGCTTC.

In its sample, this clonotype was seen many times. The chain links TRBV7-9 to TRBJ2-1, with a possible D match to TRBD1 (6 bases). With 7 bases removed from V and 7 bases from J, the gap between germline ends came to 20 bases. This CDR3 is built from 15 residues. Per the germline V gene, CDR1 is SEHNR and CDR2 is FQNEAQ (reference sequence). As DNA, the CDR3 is TGTGCCAGCACCCCGCCGGGACAAGAATATAATGAGCAGTTCTTC. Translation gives CASTPPGQEYNEQFF.

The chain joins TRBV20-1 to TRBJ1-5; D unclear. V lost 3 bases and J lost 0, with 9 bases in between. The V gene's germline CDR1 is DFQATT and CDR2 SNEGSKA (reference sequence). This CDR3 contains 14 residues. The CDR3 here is CSASQGISNQPQHF. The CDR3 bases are TGCAGTGCTAGTCAAGGGATTAGCAATCAGCCCCAGCATTTT.

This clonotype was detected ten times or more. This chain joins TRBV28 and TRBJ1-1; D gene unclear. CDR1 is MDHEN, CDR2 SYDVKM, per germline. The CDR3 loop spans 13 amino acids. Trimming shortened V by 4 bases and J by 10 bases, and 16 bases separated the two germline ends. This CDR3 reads CASSSPTESGAFF. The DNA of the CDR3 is TGTGCCAGCAGTTCCCCAACAGAATCGGGAGCTTTCTTT.

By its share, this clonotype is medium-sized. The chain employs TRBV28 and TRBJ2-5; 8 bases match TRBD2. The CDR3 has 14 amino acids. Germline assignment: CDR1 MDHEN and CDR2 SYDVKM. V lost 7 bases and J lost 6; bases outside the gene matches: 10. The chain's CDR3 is CASTQAGVFKTQYF. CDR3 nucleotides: TGTGCCAGCACACAAGCGGGAGTTTTTAAGACCCAGTACTTC.

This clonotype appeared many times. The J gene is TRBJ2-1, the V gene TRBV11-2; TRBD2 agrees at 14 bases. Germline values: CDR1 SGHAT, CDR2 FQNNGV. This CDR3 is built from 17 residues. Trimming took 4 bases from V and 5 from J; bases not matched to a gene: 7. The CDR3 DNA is TGTGCCAGCAGCTCTAGGACTAGCGGGGGGCATCACAATGAGCAGTTCTTC. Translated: CASSSRTSGGHHNEQFF.

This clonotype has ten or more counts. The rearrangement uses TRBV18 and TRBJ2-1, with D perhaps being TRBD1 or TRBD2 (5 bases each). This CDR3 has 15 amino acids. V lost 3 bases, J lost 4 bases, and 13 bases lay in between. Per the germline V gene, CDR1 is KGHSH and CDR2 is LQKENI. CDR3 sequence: CASSPPTGRYNEQFF. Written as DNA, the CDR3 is TGTGCCAGCTCACCCCCAACGGGACGTTACAATGAGCAGTTCTTC. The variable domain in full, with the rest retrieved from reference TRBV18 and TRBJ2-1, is NAGVMQNPRHLVRRRGQEARLRCSPMKGHSHVYWYRQLPEEGLKFMVYLQKENIIDESGMPKERFSAEFPKEGPSILRIQQVVRGDSAAYFCASSPPTGRYNEQFFGPGTRLTVL.

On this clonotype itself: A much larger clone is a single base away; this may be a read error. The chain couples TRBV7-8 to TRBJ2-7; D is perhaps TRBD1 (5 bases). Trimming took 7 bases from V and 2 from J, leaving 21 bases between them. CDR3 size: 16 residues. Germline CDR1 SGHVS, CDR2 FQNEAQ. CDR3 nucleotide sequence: TGTGCCAGCAACACCCGGCTGGGCAGGGTTCCCTACGAGCAGTACTTC. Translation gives CASNTRLGRVPYEQYF.

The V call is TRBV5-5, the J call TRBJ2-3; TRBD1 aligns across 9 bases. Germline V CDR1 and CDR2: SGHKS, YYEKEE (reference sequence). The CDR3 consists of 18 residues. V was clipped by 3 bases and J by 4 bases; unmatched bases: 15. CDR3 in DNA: TGTGCCAGCAGCTACCGGGACAGGGTGGGGGGCCCCGCAGATACGCAGTATTTT. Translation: CASSYRDRVGGPADTQYF.

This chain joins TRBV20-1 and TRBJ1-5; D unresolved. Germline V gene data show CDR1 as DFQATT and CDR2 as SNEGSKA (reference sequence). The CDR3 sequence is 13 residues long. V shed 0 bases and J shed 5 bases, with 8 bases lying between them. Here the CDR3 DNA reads TGCAGTGCTAGAGATCAGGCTTATCAGCCCCAGCATTTT. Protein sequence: CSARDQAYQPQHF.

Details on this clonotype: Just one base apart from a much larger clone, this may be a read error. The CDR3 region has the DNA TGTGCCAGCACCTCGTGCGTGGCTCCTGAGCAGTTCTTC. Translated: CASTSCVAPEQFF. The genes are TRBV28 and TRBJ2-1; D gene unclear. Germline V gene data show CDR1 as MDHEN and CDR2 as SYDVKM. The CDR3 is 13 residues long. V was clipped by 7 bases and J by 9 bases, with 16 bases between them.

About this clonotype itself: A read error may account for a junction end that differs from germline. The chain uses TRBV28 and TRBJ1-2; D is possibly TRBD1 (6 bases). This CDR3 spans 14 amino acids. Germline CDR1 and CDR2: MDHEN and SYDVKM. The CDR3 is CASSSGRGARGYTF. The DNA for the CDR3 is TGTGCCAGTAGTTCGGGACGGGGGGCGCGAGGCTACACCTTC.

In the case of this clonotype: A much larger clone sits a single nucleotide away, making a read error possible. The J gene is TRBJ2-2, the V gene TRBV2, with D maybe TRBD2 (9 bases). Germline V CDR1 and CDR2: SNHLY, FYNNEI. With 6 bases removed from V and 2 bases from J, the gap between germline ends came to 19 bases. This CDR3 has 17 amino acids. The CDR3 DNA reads TGTGCCAGCAGGGGGACTAGCAGGGGGCGTAACACCGGGGAGCTGTTTTTT. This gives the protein CASRGTSRGRNTGELFF.

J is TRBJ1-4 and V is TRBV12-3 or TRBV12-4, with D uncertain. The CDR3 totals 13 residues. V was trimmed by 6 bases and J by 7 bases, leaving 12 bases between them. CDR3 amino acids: CASSRGGGEKLFF. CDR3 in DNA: TGTGCCAGCAGCCGGGGTGGCGGTGAAAAACTGTTTTTT.

CDR3 amino acids: CSAQNRESPPYEQYF. In nucleotides, the CDR3 is TGCAGTGCTCAAAACAGGGAGAGCCCTCCCTACGAGCAGTACTTC. The J gene is TRBJ2-7, the V gene TRBV20-1; D may be TRBD1 (6 bases). Trimming stripped 5 bases from V and 2 bases from J, with 19 bases between. In germline, CDR1 is DFQATT, CDR2 SNEGSKA (reference sequence). The CDR3 contains 15 residues.

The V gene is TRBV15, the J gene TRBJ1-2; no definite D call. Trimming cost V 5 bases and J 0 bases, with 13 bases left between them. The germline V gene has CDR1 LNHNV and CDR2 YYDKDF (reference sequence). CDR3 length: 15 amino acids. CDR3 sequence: CATSRPQGTNYGYTF. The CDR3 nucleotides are TGTGCCACCAGCCGACCACAAGGAACTAACTATGGCTACACCTTC.

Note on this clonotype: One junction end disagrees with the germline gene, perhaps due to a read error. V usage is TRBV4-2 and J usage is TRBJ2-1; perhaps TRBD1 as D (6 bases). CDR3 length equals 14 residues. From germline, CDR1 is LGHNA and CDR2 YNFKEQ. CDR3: CASSLVGDTGELFF. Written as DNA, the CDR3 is TGTGCCAGCAGCCTGGTAGGGGACACCGGGGAGCTGTTCTTC.

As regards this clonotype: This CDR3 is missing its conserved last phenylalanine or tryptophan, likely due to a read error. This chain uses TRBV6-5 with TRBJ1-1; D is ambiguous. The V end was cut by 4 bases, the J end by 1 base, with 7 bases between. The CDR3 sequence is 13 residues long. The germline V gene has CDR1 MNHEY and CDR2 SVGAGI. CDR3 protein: CASSLLRNTEAFS. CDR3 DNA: TGTGCCAGCAGTTTACTGAGGAACACTGAAGCTTTCTCT.

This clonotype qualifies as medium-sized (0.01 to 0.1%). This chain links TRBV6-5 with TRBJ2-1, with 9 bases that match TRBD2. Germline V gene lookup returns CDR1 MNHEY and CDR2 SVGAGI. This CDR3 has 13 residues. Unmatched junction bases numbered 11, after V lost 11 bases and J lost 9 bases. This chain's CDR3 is CAALAGRDSEQFF. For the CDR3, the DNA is TGTGCCGCCCTAGCGGGGAGGGACAGTGAGCAGTTCTTC.

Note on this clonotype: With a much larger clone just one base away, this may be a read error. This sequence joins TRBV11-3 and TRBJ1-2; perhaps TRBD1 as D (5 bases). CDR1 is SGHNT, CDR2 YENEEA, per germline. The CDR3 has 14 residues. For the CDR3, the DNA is TGTGCCAGCAGCTTCGGCAGGGACTACTATGGCTACAACTTC. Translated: CASSFGRDYYGYNF.

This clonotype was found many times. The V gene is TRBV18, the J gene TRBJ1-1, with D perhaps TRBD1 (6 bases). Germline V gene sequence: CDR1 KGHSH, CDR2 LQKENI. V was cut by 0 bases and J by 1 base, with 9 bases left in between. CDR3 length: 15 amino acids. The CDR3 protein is CASSPPGTQNTEAFF. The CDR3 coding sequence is TGTGCCAGCTCACCACCCGGGACACAGAACACTGAAGCTTTCTTT. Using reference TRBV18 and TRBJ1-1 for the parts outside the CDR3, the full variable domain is NAGVMQNPRHLVRRRGQEARLRCSPMKGHSHVYWYRQLPEEGLKFMVYLQKENIIDESGMPKERFSAEFPKEGPSILRIQQVVRGDSAAYFCASSPPGTQNTEAFFGQGTRLTVV.

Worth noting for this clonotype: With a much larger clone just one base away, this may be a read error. CDR3 in DNA: TGTGCCAGCAGTTCCCCAACAGACTCGGGAGCTTTCTTT. Protein sequence: CASSSPTDSGAFF. V usage is TRBV28 and J usage is TRBJ1-1; no reliable D call. Germline-derived CDR1 and CDR2 are MDHEN and SYDVKM. The CDR3 has 13 amino acids. V was pared by 4 bases and J by 10 bases, with 16 bases between.

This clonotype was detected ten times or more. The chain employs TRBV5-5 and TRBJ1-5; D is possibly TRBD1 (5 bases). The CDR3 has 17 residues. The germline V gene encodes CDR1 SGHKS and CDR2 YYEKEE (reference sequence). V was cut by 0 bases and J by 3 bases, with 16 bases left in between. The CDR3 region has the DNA TGTGCCAGCAGCTTGGGGGGGTTGGCAGGGATCAATCAGCCCCAGCATTTT. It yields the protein CASSLGGLAGINQPQHF.

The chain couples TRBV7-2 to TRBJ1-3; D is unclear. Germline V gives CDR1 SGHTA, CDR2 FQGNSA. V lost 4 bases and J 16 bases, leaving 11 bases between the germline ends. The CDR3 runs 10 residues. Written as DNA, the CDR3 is TGTGCCAGCAGCTCCCGGTTCTGGTATTTT. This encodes CASSSRFWYF.

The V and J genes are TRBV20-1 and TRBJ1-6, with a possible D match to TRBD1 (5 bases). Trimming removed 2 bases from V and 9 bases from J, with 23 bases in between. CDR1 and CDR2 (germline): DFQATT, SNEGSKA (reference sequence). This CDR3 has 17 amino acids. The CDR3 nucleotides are TGCAGTGCTAGATCGACAGAACTTAGCTCCAATAGTTCACCCCTCCACTTT. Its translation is CSARSTELSSNSSPLHF.

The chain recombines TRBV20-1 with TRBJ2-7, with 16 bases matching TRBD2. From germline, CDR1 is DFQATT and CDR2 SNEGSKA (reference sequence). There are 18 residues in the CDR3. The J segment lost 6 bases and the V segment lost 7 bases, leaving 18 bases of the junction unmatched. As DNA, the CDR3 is TGCAGTGTTCTAGTGGGGACTAGCGGGAGGGCCGTGGGTGCCGAGCAGTACTTC. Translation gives CSVLVGTSGRAVGAEQYF.

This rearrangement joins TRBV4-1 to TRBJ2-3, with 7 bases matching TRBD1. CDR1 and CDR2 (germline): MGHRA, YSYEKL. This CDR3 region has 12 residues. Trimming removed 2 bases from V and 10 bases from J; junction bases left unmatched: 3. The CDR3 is CASSQIQGAQYF. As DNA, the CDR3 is TGCGCCAGCAGCCAAATTCAGGGGGCGCAGTATTTT.

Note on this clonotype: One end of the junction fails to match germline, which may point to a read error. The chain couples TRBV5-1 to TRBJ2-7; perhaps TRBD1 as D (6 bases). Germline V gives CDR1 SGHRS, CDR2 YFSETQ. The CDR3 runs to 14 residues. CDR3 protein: CDSSFDRSSYEQYF. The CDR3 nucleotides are TGCGACAGCAGCTTCGACAGGTCCTCCTACGAGCAGTACTTC.

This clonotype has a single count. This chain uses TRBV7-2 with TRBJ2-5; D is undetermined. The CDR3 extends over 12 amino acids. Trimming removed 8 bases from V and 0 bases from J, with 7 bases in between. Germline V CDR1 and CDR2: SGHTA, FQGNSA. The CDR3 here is CASGTYQETQYF. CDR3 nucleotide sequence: TGTGCCAGCGGCACGTACCAAGAGACCCAGTACTTC.

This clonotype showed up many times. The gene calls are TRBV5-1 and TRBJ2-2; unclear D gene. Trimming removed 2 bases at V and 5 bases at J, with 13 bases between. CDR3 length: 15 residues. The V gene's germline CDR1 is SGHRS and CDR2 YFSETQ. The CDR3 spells CASSLGGRRTGELFF. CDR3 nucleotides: TGCGCCAGCAGCTTAGGTGGGCGTCGAACCGGGGAGCTGTTTTTT.